The 10 T cell receptor beta chains presented below share a single source sample, sequenced in a study of T cells after yellow fever vaccination. TCRdb passed the 5' RACE reads through MiXCR, listing each CDR3 protein once. The top ten clones hold 1% to 1.2% of a sample with 250,000 or so distinct CDR3 sequences, less than 7.5% of them seen once. Sequenced here: CD4+ T cells sorted from PBMCs, sampled on the day of the yellow fever booster vaccination. The receptors stem from a man aged 25-45 years who received the YFV17D yellow fever vaccine.

The chain couples TRBV14 to TRBJ1-4; D gene uncertain. The CDR3 contains 15 residues. Germline V gene data show CDR1 as SGHDN and CDR2 as FVKESK. The V and J ends lost 1 base and 8 bases respectively, with 14 bases between them. The CDR3 region has the DNA TGTGCCAGCAGCCAAGGGTTGGCACGGAACGAAAAACTGTTTTTT. The encoded protein is CASSQGLARNEKLFF.

There are many counts of this clonotype. The rearrangement uses TRBV10-3 and TRBJ2-5; TRBD1 is a possible D gene (6 bases). The CDR3 has 15 amino acids. Looked up from germline, CDR1 is ENHRY and CDR2 is SYGVKD. Trimming removed 0 bases from V and 1 base from J, with 9 bases in between. The CDR3 reads CAISESGTTQETQYF. The CDR3 DNA is TGTGCCATCAGTGAGTCGGGGACAACCCAAGAGACCCAGTACTTC.

This clonotype has only a few counts. The chain uses TRBV20-1 and TRBJ2-7; 9 bases fit TRBD1. CDR3 length equals 15 residues. Looked up from germline, CDR1 is DFQATT and CDR2 is SNEGSKA (reference sequence). The V and J ends lost 1 base and 6 bases, in that order; junction bases with no gene match: 10. The CDR3 coding sequence is TGCAGTGCTAGAGCCCTAACCGGGACAGGGATCGAGCAGTACTTC. Encoded protein: CSARALTGTGIEQYF.

This clonotype was counted ten times or more. The V and J genes are TRBV5-4 and TRBJ2-5, with 8 bases lining up with TRBD1. The germline CDR1 and CDR2 sequences are SGHNT and YYREEE (reference sequence). The V segment lost 4 bases and the J segment 5 bases; nucleotides outside the gene matches: 7. This CDR3 is 14 amino acids long. The CDR3 DNA sequence: TGTGCCAGCAGCCCTAGGACAGGGAAGGAGACCCAGTACTTC. It encodes CASSPRTGKETQYF.

This clonotype has at least ten counts. The rearrangement joins TRBV6-2 or TRBV6-3 to TRBJ1-5; 7 positions match TRBD1. V trimming: 6 bases; J trimming: 9 bases; junction bases outside the gene matches: 14. CDR1 MNHEY and CDR2 SVGEGT come from the germline V gene. The CDR3 length is 15 residues. CDR3 residues: CASSAHDRDRGPQHF. CDR3 in DNA: TGTGCCAGCAGCGCCCACGACAGGGACCGGGGGCCCCAGCATTTT.

This clonotype was seen at least ten times. The chain couples TRBV19 to TRBJ2-7; D unresolved. This CDR3 is built from 12 residues. The V gene's germline CDR1 is LNHDA and CDR2 SQIVND (reference sequence). Trimming left V 6 bases short and J 3 bases short, with 9 bases between. The CDR3 DNA is TGTGCCAGTAGACCAGGATGCTACGAGCAGTACTTC. Protein product: CASRPGCYEQYF.

This clonotype came up a few times. This sequence joins TRBV29-1 and TRBJ2-3; D not certain. Trimming left V 2 bases short and J 2 bases short, with 5 bases between. This CDR3 comprises 12 residues. Germline CDR1 reads SQVTM; CDR2 reads ANQGSEA. This CDR3 is CSVEWDTDTQYF. The DNA for the CDR3 is TGCAGCGTTGAATGGGACACAGATACGCAGTATTTT.

The V call is TRBV5-1, the J call TRBJ1-6; 7 bases match TRBD1. This CDR3 is built from 15 residues. After removal of 1 base from V and 5 bases from J, the junction contained 3 bases not matched to a gene. Germline CDR1 reads SGHRS; CDR2 reads YFSETQ. The CDR3: CASSLRTGDNSPLHF. In nucleotides, the CDR3 is TGCGCCAGCAGCTTGCGGACAGGCGATAATTCACCCCTCCACTTT.

This clonotype showed up just a few times. The chain recombines TRBV20-1 with TRBJ1-5; no clear D. The V gene's germline CDR1 is DFQATT and CDR2 SNEGSKA (reference sequence). V was trimmed by 6 bases and J by 0 bases, leaving 6 bases between them. The CDR3 is made up of 12 amino acids. CDR3 sequence reads: CSAPVSNQPQHF. The CDR3 bases are TGCAGTGCCCCGGTTAGCAATCAGCCCCAGCATTTT.

The chain couples TRBV12-3 or TRBV12-4 to TRBJ2-1; the D gene is possibly TRBD2 (7 bases). V dropped 1 base and J dropped 6 bases, with 16 bases sitting between them. The CDR3 runs to 16 residues. CDR3 loop: CASSLGGGGASNEQFF. The CDR3 coding sequence is TGTGCCAGCAGTTTAGGCGGGGGCGGAGCGAGCAATGAGCAGTTCTTC.